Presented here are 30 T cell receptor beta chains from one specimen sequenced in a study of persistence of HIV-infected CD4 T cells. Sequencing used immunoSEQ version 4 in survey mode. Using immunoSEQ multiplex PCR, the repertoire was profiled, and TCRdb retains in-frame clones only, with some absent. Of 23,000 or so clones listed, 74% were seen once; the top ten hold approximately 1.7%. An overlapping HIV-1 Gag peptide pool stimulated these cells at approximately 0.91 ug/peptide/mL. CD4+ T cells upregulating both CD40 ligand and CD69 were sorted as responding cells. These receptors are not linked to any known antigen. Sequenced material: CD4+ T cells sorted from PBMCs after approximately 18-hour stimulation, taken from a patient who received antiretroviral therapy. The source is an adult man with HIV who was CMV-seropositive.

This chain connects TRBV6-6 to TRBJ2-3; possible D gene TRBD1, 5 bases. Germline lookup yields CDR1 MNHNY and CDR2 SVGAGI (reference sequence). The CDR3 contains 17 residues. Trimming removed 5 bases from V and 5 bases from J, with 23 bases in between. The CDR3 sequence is CASSLSPSGSVRDTQYF. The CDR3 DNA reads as TGTGCCAGCAGTCTGAGCCCATCAGGGTCTGTTAGAGATACGCAGTATTTT.

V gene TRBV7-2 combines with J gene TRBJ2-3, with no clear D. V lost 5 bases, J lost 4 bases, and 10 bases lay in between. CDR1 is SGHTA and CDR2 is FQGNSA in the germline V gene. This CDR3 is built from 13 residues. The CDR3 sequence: CASSRPFPDTQYF. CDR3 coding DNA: TGTGCCAGCAGCCGACCGTTCCCAGATACGCAGTATTTT.

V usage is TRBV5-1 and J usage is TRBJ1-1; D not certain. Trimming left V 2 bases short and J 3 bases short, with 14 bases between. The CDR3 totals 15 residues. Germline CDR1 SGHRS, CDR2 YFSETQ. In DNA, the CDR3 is TGCGCCAGCAGCTTAGCACAAGCTCGCGACACTGAAGCTTTCTTT. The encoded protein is CASSLAQARDTEAFF.

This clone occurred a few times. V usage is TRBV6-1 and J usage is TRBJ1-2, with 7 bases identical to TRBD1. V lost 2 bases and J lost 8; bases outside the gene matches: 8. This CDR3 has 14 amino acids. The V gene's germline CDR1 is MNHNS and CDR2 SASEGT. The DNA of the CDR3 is TGTGCCAGCAGTGAATCCCTGACAGGGATAGGCTACACCTTC. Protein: CASSESLTGIGYTF.

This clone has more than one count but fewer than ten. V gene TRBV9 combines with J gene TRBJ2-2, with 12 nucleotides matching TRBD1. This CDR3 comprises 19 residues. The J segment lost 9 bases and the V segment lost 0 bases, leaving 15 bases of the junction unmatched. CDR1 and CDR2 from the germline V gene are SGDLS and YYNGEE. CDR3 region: CASSVAGTGGQVRKRELFF. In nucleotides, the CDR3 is TGTGCCAGCAGCGTAGCTGGGACAGGGGGCCAGGTTCGCAAACGGGAGCTGTTTTTT.

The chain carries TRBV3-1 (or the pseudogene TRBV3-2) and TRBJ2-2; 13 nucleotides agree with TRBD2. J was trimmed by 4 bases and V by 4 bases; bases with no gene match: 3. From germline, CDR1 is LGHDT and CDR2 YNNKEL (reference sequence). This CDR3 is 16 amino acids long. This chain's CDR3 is CASSPGLAGATGELFF. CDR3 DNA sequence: TGTGCCAGCAGCCCCGGACTAGCGGGGGCCACCGGGGAGCTGTTTTTT.

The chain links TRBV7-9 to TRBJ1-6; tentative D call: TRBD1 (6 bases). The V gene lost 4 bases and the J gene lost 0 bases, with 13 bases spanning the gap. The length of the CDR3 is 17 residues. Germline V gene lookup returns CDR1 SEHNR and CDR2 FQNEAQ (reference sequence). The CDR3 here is CASSSGQSSSYNSPLHF. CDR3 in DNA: TGTGCCAGCAGCTCTGGACAGTCGAGCTCCTATAATTCACCCCTCCACTTT.

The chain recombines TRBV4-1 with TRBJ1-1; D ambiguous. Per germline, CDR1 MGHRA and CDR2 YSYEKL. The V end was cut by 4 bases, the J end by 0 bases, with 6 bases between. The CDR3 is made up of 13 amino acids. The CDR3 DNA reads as TGCGCCAGCAGCCTACACTTGAACACTGAAGCTTTCTTT. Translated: CASSLHLNTEAFF.

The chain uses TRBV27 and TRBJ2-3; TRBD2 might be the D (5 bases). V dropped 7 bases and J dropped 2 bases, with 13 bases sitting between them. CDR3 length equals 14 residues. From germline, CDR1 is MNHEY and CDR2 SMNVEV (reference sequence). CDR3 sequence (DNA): TGTGCCAGCACCCGGGCGGGCGTCACAGATACGCAGTATTTT. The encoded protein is CASTRAGVTDTQYF.

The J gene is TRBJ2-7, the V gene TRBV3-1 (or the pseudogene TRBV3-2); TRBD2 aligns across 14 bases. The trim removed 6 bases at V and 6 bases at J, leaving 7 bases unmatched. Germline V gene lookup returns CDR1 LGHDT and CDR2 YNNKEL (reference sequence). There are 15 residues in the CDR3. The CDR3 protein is CASSQRLAGGPEQYF. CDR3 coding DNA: TGTGCCAGCAGTCAACGACTAGCGGGGGGGCCCGAGCAGTACTTC.

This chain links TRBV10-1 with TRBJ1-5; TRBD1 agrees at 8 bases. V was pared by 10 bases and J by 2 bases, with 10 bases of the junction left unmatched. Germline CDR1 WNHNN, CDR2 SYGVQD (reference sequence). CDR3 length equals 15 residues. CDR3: CATRGQGSRNQPQHF. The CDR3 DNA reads TGCGCCACCAGAGGACAGGGATCCCGCAATCAGCCCCAGCATTTT.

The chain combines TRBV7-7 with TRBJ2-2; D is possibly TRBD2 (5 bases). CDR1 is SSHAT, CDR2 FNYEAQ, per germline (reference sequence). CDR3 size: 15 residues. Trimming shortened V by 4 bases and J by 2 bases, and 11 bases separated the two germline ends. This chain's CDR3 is CASSSAAANTGELFF. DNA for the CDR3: TGTGCCAGCAGCTCAGCAGCGGCCAACACCGGGGAGCTGTTTTTT.

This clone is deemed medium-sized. The CDR3 loop is CATGRDANTGELFF. The DNA of the CDR3 is TGTGCCACCGGCCGGGATGCGAACACCGGGGAGCTGTTTTTT. The chain uses TRBV19 and TRBJ2-2; possibly TRBD2 for D (5 bases). This CDR3 region has 14 residues. Germline lookup yields CDR1 LNHDA and CDR2 SQIVND (reference sequence). The germline V and J ends were trimmed by 10 bases and 0 bases, with 12 bases remaining between them.

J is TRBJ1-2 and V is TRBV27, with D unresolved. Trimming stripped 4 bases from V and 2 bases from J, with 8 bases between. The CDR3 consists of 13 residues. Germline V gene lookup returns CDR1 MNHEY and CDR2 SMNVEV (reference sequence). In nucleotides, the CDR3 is TGTGCCAGCAGTTCGGCCGGGAACTATGGCTACACCTTC. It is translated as CASSSAGNYGYTF.

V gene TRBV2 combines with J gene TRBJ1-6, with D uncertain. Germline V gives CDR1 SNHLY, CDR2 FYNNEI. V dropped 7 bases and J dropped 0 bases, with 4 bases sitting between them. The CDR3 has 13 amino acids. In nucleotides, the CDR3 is TGTGCCAGCATTAGCTCCTATAATTCACCCCTCCACTTT. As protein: CASISSYNSPLHF.

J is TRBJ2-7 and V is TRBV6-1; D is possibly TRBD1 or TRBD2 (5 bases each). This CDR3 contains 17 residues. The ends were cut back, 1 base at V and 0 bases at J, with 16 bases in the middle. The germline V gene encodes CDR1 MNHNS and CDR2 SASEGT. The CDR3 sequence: CASSEGYSRGTSYEQYF. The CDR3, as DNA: TGTGCCAGCAGTGAAGGATATTCGAGGGGTACCTCCTACGAGCAGTACTTC.

CDR3 in amino acids: CASSSRGGSVDTQYF. CDR3 in DNA: TGTGCCAGCAGCTCCCGGGGGGGGTCCGTAGATACGCAGTATTTT. The genes are TRBV5-8 and TRBJ2-3; 8 bases map to TRBD2. The CDR3 covers 15 residues. After removal of 3 bases from V and 5 bases from J, the junction contained 8 bases not matched to a gene. CDR1 SGHTS and CDR2 YDEGEE come from the germline V gene.

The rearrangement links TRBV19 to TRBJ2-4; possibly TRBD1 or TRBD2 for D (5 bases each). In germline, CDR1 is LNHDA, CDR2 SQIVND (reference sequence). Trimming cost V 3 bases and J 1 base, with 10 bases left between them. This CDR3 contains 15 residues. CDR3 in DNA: TGTGCCAGTAGTATGGGTTGGGGGGCCAAAAACATTCAGTACTTC. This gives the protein CASSMGWGAKNIQYF.

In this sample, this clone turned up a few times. CDR3 in amino acids: CAISEGFGSYGYTF. The CDR3 DNA sequence: TGTGCCATCAGTGAGGGGTTTGGGTCCTATGGCTACACCTTC. V is TRBV10-3 and J is TRBJ1-2; D unclear. Germline assignment: CDR1 ENHRY and CDR2 SYGVKD. V shed 2 bases and J shed 4 bases, with 11 bases lying between them. The CDR3 is 14 residues long.

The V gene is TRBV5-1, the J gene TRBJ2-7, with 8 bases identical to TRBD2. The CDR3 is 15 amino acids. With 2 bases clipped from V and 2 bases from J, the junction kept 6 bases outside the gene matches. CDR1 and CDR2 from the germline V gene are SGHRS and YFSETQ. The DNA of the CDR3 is TGCGCCAGCAGCTTAACTAGCGGTCCGACCTACGAGCAGTACTTC. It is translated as CASSLTSGPTYEQYF.

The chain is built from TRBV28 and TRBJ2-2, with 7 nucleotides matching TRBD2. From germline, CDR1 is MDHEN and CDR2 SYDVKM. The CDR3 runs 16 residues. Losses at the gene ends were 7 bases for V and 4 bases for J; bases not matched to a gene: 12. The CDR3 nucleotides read TGTGCCAGCACCACGGGGGGAGGTTCGGTCACCGGGGAGCTGTTTTTT. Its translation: CASTTGGGSVTGELFF.

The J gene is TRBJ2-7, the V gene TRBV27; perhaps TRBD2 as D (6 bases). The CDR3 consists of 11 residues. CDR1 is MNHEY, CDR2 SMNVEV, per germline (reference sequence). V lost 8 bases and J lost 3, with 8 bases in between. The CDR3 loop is CASAGNYEQYF. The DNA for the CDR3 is TGTGCCAGCGCGGGGAACTACGAGCAGTACTTC.

The CDR3 sequence is CATSDFRTGSTDTQYF. CDR3 DNA sequence: TGTGCCACCAGTGACTTCAGGACGGGGAGCACAGATACGCAGTATTTT. The rearrangement joins TRBV24-1 to TRBJ2-3; possibly TRBD2 for D (5 bases). V shed 4 bases and J shed 0 bases, with 13 bases lying between them. This CDR3 is built from 16 residues. The V gene's germline CDR1 is KGHDR and CDR2 SFDVKD.

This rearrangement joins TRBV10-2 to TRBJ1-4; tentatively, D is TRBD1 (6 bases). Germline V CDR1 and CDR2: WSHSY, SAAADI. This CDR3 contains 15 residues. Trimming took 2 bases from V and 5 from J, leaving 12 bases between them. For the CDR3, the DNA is TGCGCCAGCAGTGAGCTGGGGCAGGGGAATGAAAAACTGTTTTTT. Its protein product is CASSELGQGNEKLFF.

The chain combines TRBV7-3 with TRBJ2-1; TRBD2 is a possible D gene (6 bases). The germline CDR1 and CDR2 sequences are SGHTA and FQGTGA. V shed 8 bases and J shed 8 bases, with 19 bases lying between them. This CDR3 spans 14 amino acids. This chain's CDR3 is CASGTGLIRDEQFF. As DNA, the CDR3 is TGTGCCAGCGGCACAGGACTAATCAGGGATGAGCAGTTCTTC.

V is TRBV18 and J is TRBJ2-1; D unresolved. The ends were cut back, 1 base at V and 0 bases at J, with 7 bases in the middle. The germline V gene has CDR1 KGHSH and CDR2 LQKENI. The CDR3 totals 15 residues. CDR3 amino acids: CASSPRQSSYNEQFF. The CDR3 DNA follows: TGTGCCAGCTCACCACGTCAGAGCTCCTACAATGAGCAGTTCTTC. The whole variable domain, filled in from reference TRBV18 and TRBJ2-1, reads NAGVMQNPRHLVRRRGQEARLRCSPMKGHSHVYWYRQLPEEGLKFMVYLQKENIIDESGMPKERFSAEFPKEGPSILRIQQVVRGDSAAYFCASSPRQSSYNEQFFGPGTRLTVL.

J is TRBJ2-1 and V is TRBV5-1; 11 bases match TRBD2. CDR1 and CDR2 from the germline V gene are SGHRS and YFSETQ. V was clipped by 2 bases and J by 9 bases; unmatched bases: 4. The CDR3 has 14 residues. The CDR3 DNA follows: TGCGCCAGCAGCTTCACGCTAGCGGGGGGTGAGCAGTTCTTC. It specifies CASSFTLAGGEQFF.

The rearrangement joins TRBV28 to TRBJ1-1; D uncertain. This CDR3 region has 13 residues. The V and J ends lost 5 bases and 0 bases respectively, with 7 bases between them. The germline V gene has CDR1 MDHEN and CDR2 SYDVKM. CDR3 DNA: TGTGCCAGCAGTCATCAGATGAACACTGAAGCTTTCTTT. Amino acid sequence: CASSHQMNTEAFF.

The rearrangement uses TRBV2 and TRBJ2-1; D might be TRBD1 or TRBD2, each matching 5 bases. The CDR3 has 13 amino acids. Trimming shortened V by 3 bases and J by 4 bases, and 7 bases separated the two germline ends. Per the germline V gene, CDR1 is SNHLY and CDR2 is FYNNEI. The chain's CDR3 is CASSEGVYNEQFF. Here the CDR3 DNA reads TGTGCCAGCAGTGAGGGGGTTTACAATGAGCAGTTCTTC.

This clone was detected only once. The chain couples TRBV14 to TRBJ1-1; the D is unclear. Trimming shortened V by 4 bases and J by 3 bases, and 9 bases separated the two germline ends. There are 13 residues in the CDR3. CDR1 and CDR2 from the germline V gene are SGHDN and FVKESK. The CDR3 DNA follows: TGTGCCAGCAGCCCGACTCCATACACTGAAGCTTTCTTT. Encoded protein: CASSPTPYTEAFF.